These 30 T cell receptor beta chains originate from one sample sequenced in a study of blood T cell repertoires in COVID-19. Repertoires were generated with immunoSEQ multiplex PCR, while TCRdb's copy carries only in-frame clones and drops some. The sample shows 200,000 to 300,000 clones, about 90% of them seen only once. Sequenced: peripheral blood. All receptors derive from a man between 60 and 75 years old with acute or convalescent COVID-19.

The chain links TRBV28 to TRBJ1-5, with 11 bases lining up with TRBD1. Germline V gives CDR1 MDHEN, CDR2 SYDVKM. V shed 6 bases and J 7 bases; nucleotides not matched to a gene: 8. The CDR3 is 15 amino acids. The CDR3 sequence: CASRYPDRGLQPQHF. The DNA of the CDR3 is TGTGCCAGCAGGTACCCGGACAGGGGGCTACAGCCCCAGCATTTT.

The genes are TRBV21-1 and TRBJ1-4; the table's D call, TRBD1, was not checked against the DNA. TRBV21-1 is annotated as a pseudogene. The CDR3 contains 17 residues. Here the CDR3 reads CASSRYRPSATNEKLFF. In DNA form, the CDR3 reads TGTGCCAGCAGCAGGTACAGGCCCAGTGCAACTAATGAAAAACTGTTTTTT.

This chain connects TRBV7-2 to TRBJ1-4; the D gene is possibly TRBD1 (6 bases). The CDR3 totals 14 residues. Germline V gene sequence: CDR1 SGHTA, CDR2 FQGNSA. V was cut by 2 bases and J by 8 bases, with 12 bases left in between. CDR3 DNA sequence: TGTGCCAGCAGCTTATCCCAGGGGAACGAAAAACTGTTTTTT. Translation: CASSLSQGNEKLFF.

The chain couples TRBV28 to TRBJ1-1; D possibly corresponds to TRBD1 (6 bases). The CDR3 spans 12 residues. The germline V gene has CDR1 MDHEN and CDR2 SYDVKM. Trimming removed 4 bases from V and 8 bases from J, with 11 bases in between. The CDR3 sequence: CASSSGTPEAFF. The CDR3 nucleotides read TGTGCCAGCAGTTCCGGGACACCCGAAGCTTTCTTT.

The V call is TRBV16, the J call TRBJ2-7, with TRBD1 identical over 7 bases. Germline CDR1 and CDR2: KGHSY and FQNENV. V was pared by 2 bases and J by 7 bases, with 8 bases of the junction left unmatched. The CDR3 runs 14 residues. The CDR3 DNA is TGTGCCAGCAGCCAAGTACAGGGGTTGGGGGAGCAGTACTTC. It encodes CASSQVQGLGEQYF.

The chain uses TRBV3-1 (or the pseudogene TRBV3-2) and TRBJ2-1; TRBD2 agrees at 7 bases. Germline assignment: CDR1 LGHDT and CDR2 YNNKEL (reference sequence). The trim removed 6 bases at V and 5 bases at J, leaving 16 bases unmatched. CDR3 length: 17 amino acids. This CDR3 reads CASSPRGMVAGHNEQFF. CDR3 in DNA: TGTGCCAGCAGTCCCAGAGGCATGGTAGCGGGCCACAATGAGCAGTTCTTC.

The chain links TRBV6-5 to TRBJ1-1; D is possibly TRBD1 (6 bases). Germline CDR1 MNHEY, CDR2 SVGAGI. CDR3 length equals 13 residues. The ends were cut back, 11 bases at V and 2 bases at J, with 15 bases in the middle. The CDR3 region has the DNA TGTGCCTCAGGGGAAAAACGAAACACTGAAGCTTTCTTT. Translating it yields CASGEKRNTEAFF.

The rearrangement links TRBV28 to TRBJ2-1, with D maybe TRBD2 (5 bases). Per germline, CDR1 MDHEN and CDR2 SYDVKM. The V and J ends lost 7 bases and 6 bases respectively, with 16 bases between them. There are 14 residues in the CDR3. CDR3 sequence: CASTTLLGFNEQFF. Here the CDR3 DNA reads TGTGCCAGCACTACCTTACTAGGTTTCAATGAGCAGTTCTTC.

The J gene is TRBJ2-5, the V gene TRBV6-2 or TRBV6-3; D unresolved. The V and J ends lost 0 bases and 0 bases respectively, with 8 bases between them. The CDR3 totals 15 residues. The V gene's germline CDR1 is MNHEY and CDR2 SVGEGT. CDR3 DNA sequence: TGTGCCAGCAGTTACTCGATCGCGAACCAAGAGACCCAGTACTTC. Translation gives CASSYSIANQETQYF.

In DNA form, the CDR3 reads TGTGCCAGCAGTCCTATGGCGGGGGGCTGGTTGGAGACCCAGTACTTC. Translation: CASSPMAGGWLETQYF. The rearrangement joins TRBV28 to TRBJ2-5; 8 bases agree with TRBD2. Germline V gene lookup returns CDR1 MDHEN and CDR2 SYDVKM. Trimming cost V 5 bases and J 5 bases; bases outside gene matches: 13. The CDR3 contains 16 residues.

This clone has a single count. The CDR3 region has the DNA TGTGCCAGCTCACCACTAATAGGGGGCGTTTTGACTAATGAAAAACTGTTTTTT. Translation gives CASSPLIGGVLTNEKLFF. The rearrangement uses TRBV18 and TRBJ1-4; 7 nucleotides align to TRBD1. V dropped 1 base and J dropped 2; count of bases not matched to a gene: 10. This CDR3 spans 18 amino acids. Per germline, CDR1 KGHSH and CDR2 LQKENI.

This rearrangement joins TRBV30 to TRBJ2-7; TRBD1 is a possible D gene (6 bases). The V and J ends lost 3 bases and 1 base respectively, with 10 bases between them. The CDR3 runs to 13 residues. Germline values: CDR1 GTSNPN, CDR2 SVGIG (reference sequence). The CDR3 spells CAWRYGQSYEQYF. Here the CDR3 DNA reads TGTGCCTGGAGATACGGACAGTCCTACGAGCAGTACTTC. Combining the CDR3 with reference TRBV30 and TRBJ2-7 gives the whole variable domain SQTIHQWPATLVQPVGSPLSLECTVEGTSNPNLYWYRQAAGRGLQLLFYSVGIGQISSEVPQNLSASRPQDRQFILSSKKLLLSDSGFYLCAWRYGQSYEQYFGPGTRLTVT.

This clone was found a few times. The CDR3 sequence is CASSQDPGVPGELFF. The CDR3 coding sequence is TGCGCCAGCAGCCAAGACCCGGGAGTCCCCGGGGAGCTGTTTTTT. The chain carries TRBV4-3 and TRBJ2-2, with D possibly TRBD2 on 6 matching bases. Deletions cut 0 bases from V and 6 bases from J, with 11 bases between. CDR3 length equals 15 residues. CDR1 LGHNA and CDR2 YSLEER come from the germline V gene.

This chain links TRBV29-1 with TRBJ2-7; 11 bases agree with TRBD2. CDR1 SQVTM and CDR2 ANQGSEA come from the germline V gene. This CDR3 is 14 amino acids long. With 6 bases clipped from V and 2 bases from J, the junction kept 6 bases outside the gene matches. CDR3 residues: CSVLTSGKPYEQYF. CDR3 bases: TGCAGCGTGTTGACTAGCGGGAAGCCCTACGAGCAGTACTTC.

This clone was picked up one time. The chain employs TRBV7-8 and TRBJ2-7; no clear D gene. V shed 1 base and J shed 3 bases, with 7 bases lying between them. CDR1 is SGHVS and CDR2 is FQNEAQ in the germline V gene. There are 13 residues in the CDR3. The CDR3 here is CASSLVESYEQYF. The CDR3 bases are TGTGCCAGCAGCTTAGTCGAGAGCTACGAGCAGTACTTC. The complete variable domain, with remaining parts taken from reference TRBV7-8 and TRBJ2-7, reads GAGVSQSPRYKVAKRGQDVALRCDPISGHVSLFWYQQALGQGPEFLTYFQNEAQLDKSGLPSDRFFAERPEGSVSTLKIQRTQQEDSAVYLCASSLVESYEQYFGPGTRLTVT.

This CDR3 reads CASSPRGSRIGNTIYF. Written as DNA, the CDR3 is TGTGCCAGCAGCCCTAGGGGCAGCAGGATCGGAAACACCATATATTTT. The rearrangement uses TRBV11-3 and TRBJ1-3, with D possibly matching TRBD1 (5 bases). The germline V and J ends were trimmed by 5 bases and 4 bases, with 18 bases remaining between them. CDR1 is SGHNT, CDR2 YENEEA, per germline. The CDR3 is 16 residues long.

This chain connects TRBV6-5 to TRBJ1-1, with D hard to call. Trimming left V 5 bases short and J 9 bases short, with 13 bases between. The CDR3 has 12 residues. Germline CDR1 MNHEY, CDR2 SVGAGI. CDR3 in amino acids: CASSRSEGQAFF. As DNA, the CDR3 is TGTGCCAGCAGTCGGTCCGAGGGTCAAGCTTTCTTT.

The chain couples TRBV6-4 to TRBJ1-4, with 9 nucleotides matching TRBD1. The trim removed 3 bases at V and 7 bases at J, leaving 12 bases unmatched. The CDR3 has 17 amino acids. The germline CDR1 and CDR2 sequences are MRHNA and SNTAGT. For the CDR3, the DNA is TGTGCCAGCAGTGAGGGGGACGGACAGGGGTTGAGTGAAAAACTGTTTTTT. As protein: CASSEGDGQGLSEKLFF.

This clone was seen only once. This rearrangement joins TRBV3-1 (or the pseudogene TRBV3-2) to TRBJ1-2, with D possibly being TRBD1 (6 bases). The V end lost 0 bases, the J end lost 5 bases, and 7 bases lay between the germline ends. The CDR3 consists of 13 residues. In germline, CDR1 is LGHDT, CDR2 YNNKEL (reference sequence). This CDR3 reads CASSQDTGYGYTF. The CDR3 nucleotides read TGTGCCAGCAGCCAAGATACAGGGTATGGCTACACCTTC.

The V gene is TRBV19, the J gene TRBJ1-5; D is possibly TRBD1 (6 bases). Germline-derived CDR1 and CDR2 are LNHDA and SQIVND (reference sequence). V was shortened by 5 bases and J by 5 bases, with 16 bases between the two germline ends. The CDR3 extends over 15 amino acids. The chain's CDR3 is CASSPQTGLYQPQHF. Here the CDR3 DNA reads TGTGCCAGTAGTCCCCAAACAGGGCTATATCAGCCCCAGCATTTT. The whole variable domain, remainder taken from reference TRBV19 and TRBJ1-5, is DGGITQSPKYLFRKEGQNVTLSCEQNLNHDAMYWYRQDPGQGLRLIYYSQIVNDFQKGDIAEGYSVSREKKESFPLTVTSAQKNPTAFYLCASSPQTGLYQPQHFGDGTRLSIL.

This sequence joins TRBV18 and TRBJ1-2; 7 positions match TRBD1. V lost 3 bases to trimming and J lost 2 bases; unmatched junction nucleotides: 0. This CDR3 spans 13 amino acids. The germline V gene has CDR1 KGHSH and CDR2 LQKENI. In DNA, the CDR3 is TGTGCCAGCTCACCGGGACAGAACTATGGCTACACCTTC. This sequence encodes CASSPGQNYGYTF.

The J gene is TRBJ2-2, the V gene TRBV5-1; 8 positions match TRBD1. V shed 1 base and J 4 bases; nucleotides not matched to a gene: 3. The CDR3 contains 15 residues. Germline assignment: CDR1 SGHRS and CDR2 YFSETQ. CDR3 DNA sequence: TGCGCCAGCAGCTTGATAACAGGGGGCACCGGGGAGCTGTTTTTT. Encoded protein: CASSLITGGTGELFF.

The J gene is TRBJ2-7, the V gene TRBV9, with TRBD2 identical over 9 bases. The germline gives CDR1 SGDLS, CDR2 YYNGEE. The V gene end was trimmed by 0 bases and the J gene end by 2 bases; junction bases not matched to a gene: 3. The CDR3 sequence is 15 residues long. CDR3 in DNA: TGTGCCAGCAGCGTAGGCCCTAGCGGGACCTACGAGCAGTACTTC. As protein: CASSVGPSGTYEQYF.

The chain joins TRBV10-2 to TRBJ1-5; 10 bases are shared with TRBD1. Germline assignment: CDR1 WSHSY and CDR2 SAAADI. The CDR3 runs 17 residues. V gave up 2 bases and J gave up 4 bases; unmatched junction bases: 8. CDR3 nucleotides: TGCGCCAGCAGTGAGGGGACAGGGGTCCGATCGAATCAGCCCCAGCATTTT. Its protein is CASSEGTGVRSNQPQHF.

The chain has TRBV7-2 and TRBJ2-1; 7 positions match TRBD2. Unmatched junction bases numbered 9, after V lost 5 bases and J lost 8 bases. Germline V gives CDR1 SGHTA, CDR2 FQGNSA. The CDR3 has 14 amino acids. The CDR3 is CASSKGAGRYEQFF. For the CDR3, the DNA is TGTGCCAGCAGCAAAGGAGCCGGGAGGTATGAGCAGTTCTTC.

The genes are TRBV3-1 (or the pseudogene TRBV3-2) and TRBJ1-6; 9 bases line up with TRBD1. CDR3 length: 15 residues. Trimming cost V 4 bases and J 10 bases; bases outside gene matches: 8. Germline assignment: CDR1 LGHDT and CDR2 YNNKEL (reference sequence). This CDR3 reads CASSPGDRVESPLHF. CDR3 DNA: TGTGCCAGCAGCCCGGGGGACAGGGTAGAGTCACCCCTCCACTTT.

The chain uses TRBV6-6 and TRBJ1-4; 8 bases map to TRBD1. The CDR3 extends over 13 amino acids. The J segment lost 13 bases and the V segment lost 6 bases, leaving 10 bases of the junction unmatched. CDR1 and CDR2 (germline): MNHNY, SVGAGI (reference sequence). The CDR3: CASSPDRGWGLFF. The DNA of the CDR3 is TGTGCCAGCAGCCCAGACAGGGGTTGGGGACTGTTTTTT.

The rearrangement uses TRBV18 and TRBJ2-7, with 7 bases that match TRBD1. The CDR3 has 14 amino acids. V shed 4 bases, J shed 0 bases, and the junction held 3 bases outside the gene matches. Germline V lookup: CDR1 KGHSH, CDR2 LQKENI. This CDR3 reads CASSQGAPSYEQYF. The CDR3 nucleotides are TGTGCCAGCTCACAGGGGGCCCCCTCCTACGAGCAGTACTTC.

The rearrangement joins TRBV30 to TRBJ1-6; D might be TRBD1 (5 bases). With 0 bases removed from V and 5 bases from J, the gap between germline ends came to 11 bases. The V gene's germline CDR1 is GTSNPN and CDR2 SVGIG (reference sequence). CDR3 length: 15 amino acids. The CDR3, as DNA: TGTGCCTGGAGTGTCTTTGGGGCGCATAATTCACCCCTCCACTTT. Translating it yields CAWSVFGAHNSPLHF.

J is TRBJ2-1 and V is TRBV29-1, with D maybe TRBD2 (6 bases). Per the germline V gene, CDR1 is SQVTM and CDR2 is ANQGSEA. Deletions cut 3 bases from V and 0 bases from J, with 9 bases between. CDR3 length: 14 residues. The CDR3 DNA reads TGCAGCGTTGATCCGGGACTCTCCTACAATGAGCAGTTCTTC. This gives the protein CSVDPGLSYNEQFF.